This entry concerns a single T cell receptor (beta chain). Its antigen specificity is not known. This specimen comes from a study of T cells expressing NK-cell markers (dated by TCRdb to 2018 to 2020). Study-wide context: TCR beta-chain repertoires were profiled in sorted CD3+CD56+NKG2C+, CD3+CD56+NKG2C- and CD3+CD56-NKG2C+ T-cell subsets from about 8 donors. Of the eight sequenced donors, seven were found to be HCMV-seropositive and one was found to be HCMV-seronegative. All eight donors whose samples were sequenced were randomly selected healthy volunteers, three of them men and five women. Illumina HiSeq 2000/2500, MiSeq or NextSeq was used to sequence libraries as 2 x 150 bp reads. What the authors observed across the whole study: Whether the expanded NKG2C-expressing T cell clones were specific for HCMV antigens remained unclear. Those dominant clonotypes were again the most abundant among CD3+CD56-NKG2C+ cells in a handful of donors, at about 25-65%. For 6 or 7 donors, the dominant CD3+CD56+NKG2C+ clonotypes were among the top 10 CD8+ clonotypes and accounted for about 1.0-8% of CD8+ T cells.

The cysteine opens and the phenylalanine closes a CDR3 of 16 amino acids. The protein alone is recorded here. From the germline V gene (reference sequence), CDR1 is MNHEY and CDR2 is SMNVEV. TCRdb records Illumina HiSeq 2000 as the sequencer. 5'RACE template switching, by which a universal primer site and unique molecular identifiers were added, was used to make TCR beta cDNA libraries. Synthesis of cDNA was primed from the TCR beta constant segment and was followed by two consecutive PCR amplification steps. The authors' analysis ran thus. Reads were demultiplexed and grouped by UMI with MIGEC, and clonotypes were assembled and quantified with MiTCR. To exclude erroneous sequences, any TCR cDNA sequence not supported by at least two reads was discarded. Downstream repertoire analysis used the tcR package, and clonotypes were matched across fractions by CDR3 nucleotide sequence plus V segment. VDJmatch was used to annotate antigen specificity against VDJdb, with one amino acid substitution allowed in CDR3. TCRdb reprocessed the raw reads; every CDR3 protein sequence is a single record, and DNA is not supplied. TCRdb, not the authors, supplied the V and J calls. Per the sample table, the count is roughly 110,000 distinct CDR3 sequences. Jointly, the top ten make up less than 20% of the sample.

HCMV-specific IgG was detected in serum with a commercial ELISA kit to determine HCMV serostatus. Ficoll density gradient centrifugation was used to isolate peripheral blood mononuclear cells from blood. The rearrangement combines TRBV27 with TRBJ2-7; TCRdb gives TRBD1 as the D gene, but with no DNA this cannot be confirmed. This sequence was found in a woman aged 18 to 69 in good health. What was sequenced was blood T cells: a sorted CD56 or NKG2C T cell subset, CD4+ or CD8+ T cells, or bulk PBMC T cells (not recorded which). The CDR3 is CASSFPPGQGAYEQYF.